A single sample is the source of the 14 T cell receptor beta chains below, sequenced in a study of shared clonotypes between healthy human individuals (dated by TCRdb to about 2020). The library was obtained by the immunoSEQ multiplex PCR assay. This immuneACCESS table, as held by TCRdb, lists in-frame sequences with V and J called but not all clones. Of the missing ones, under half trace to an unresolved V gene in checked studies; the others have no known cause. Present in this sample are roughly 760,000 clones, 74% of which were seen just once. More than 1.5% of the sample is in the top ten clones. Material: memory CD4+ T cells sorted from blood. The cell subset or site label on this specimen signifies: CD45RA-negative fraction. The receptors were sampled from a woman aged 30 to 39 in good health.

V gene TRBV6-6 combines with J gene TRBJ2-1, with TRBD2 matching 8 bases. The V gene end was trimmed by 4 bases and the J gene end by 8 bases; junction bases not matched to a gene: 13. CDR1 is MNHNY, CDR2 SVGAGI, per germline (reference sequence). The CDR3 extends over 16 amino acids. This chain's CDR3 is CASSLGGLAFNDEQFF. CDR3 sequence (DNA): TGTGCCAGCAGTTTGGGAGGACTAGCTTTTAACGATGAGCAGTTCTTC.

The rearrangement uses TRBV9 and TRBJ2-7; unclear D gene. Trimming cost V 0 bases and J 0 bases, with 13 bases left between them. There are 16 residues in the CDR3. Germline CDR1 and CDR2: SGDLS and YYNGEE. The CDR3 region has the DNA TGTGCCAGCAGCGTAGGAATGTCCCCTGGCTCCTACGAGCAGTACTTC. This sequence encodes CASSVGMSPGSYEQYF.

This clone turned up a few times. This rearrangement joins TRBV29-1 to TRBJ2-3; no clear D. Germline V gives CDR1 SQVTM, CDR2 ANQGSEA. CDR3 length equals 13 residues. V was trimmed by 5 bases and J by 9 bases, leaving 18 bases between them. CDR3 sequence (DNA): TGCAGCGTTTCCCCCGAGCCGACCGCCACGCAGTATTTT. This gives the protein CSVSPEPTATQYF.

About this clone: Other nucleotide sequences from this sample produce the same CDR3. The rearrangement links TRBV5-1 to TRBJ2-5; no clear D gene. The CDR3 consists of 12 residues. V was clipped by 0 bases and J by 4 bases, with 4 bases between them. Germline values: CDR1 SGHRS, CDR2 YFSETQ. The CDR3 here is CASSLESETQYF. CDR3 nucleotides: TGCGCCAGCAGCTTGGAATCAGAGACCCAGTACTTC.

CDR3 amino acids: CASRRPGTGGWSNQPQHF. CDR3 coding DNA: TGTGCCAGCAGACGACCCGGGACAGGGGGCTGGAGCAATCAGCCCCAGCATTTT. The V gene is TRBV28, the J gene TRBJ1-5; TRBD1 agrees at 12 bases. This CDR3 comprises 18 residues. Germline V lookup: CDR1 MDHEN, CDR2 SYDVKM. V lost 6 bases, J lost 1 base, and 10 bases stayed unmatched.

CDR3 sequence (DNA): TGTGCCAGCGGGAACGGGAACAATGAGCAGTTCTTC. Translating it yields CASGNGNNEQFF. This chain uses TRBV7-3 with TRBJ2-1; maybe TRBD2 (5 bases). CDR3 length: 12 amino acids. Germline values: CDR1 SGHTA, CDR2 FQGTGA. V lost 8 bases, J lost 5 bases, and 10 bases lay in between. Using reference TRBV7-3 and TRBJ2-1 for the parts outside the CDR3, the full variable domain is GAGVSQTPSNKVTEKGKYVELRCDPISGHTALYWYRQSLGQGPEFLIYFQGTGAADDSGLPNDRFFAVRPEGSVSTLKIQRTERGDSAVYLCASGNGNNEQFFGPGTRLTVL.

This rearrangement joins TRBV30 to TRBJ2-7, with D hard to call. With 0 bases removed from V and 4 bases from J, the gap between germline ends came to 7 bases. There are 12 residues in the CDR3. Germline-derived CDR1 and CDR2 are GTSNPN and SVGIG (reference sequence). The CDR3 DNA sequence: TGTGCCTGGAGTGTTGGGTATTACGAGCAGTACTTC. Its translation is CAWSVGYYEQYF.

This clone was seen a handful of times. CDR3 residues: CATSRGPDSVGEQYF. DNA for the CDR3: TGTGCCACCAGCAGAGGACCGGATTCGGTAGGCGAGCAGTACTTC. The genes are TRBV15 and TRBJ2-7; no clear D. This CDR3 is 15 amino acids long. The V end lost 1 base, the J end lost 6 bases, and 16 bases lay between the germline ends. The germline gives CDR1 LNHNV, CDR2 YYDKDF (reference sequence).

The CDR3 loop is CAISESTPWGANVLTF. CDR3 nucleotide sequence: TGTGCCATCAGTGAGTCGACCCCCTGGGGGGCCAACGTCCTGACTTTC. The rearrangement joins TRBV10-3 to TRBJ2-6; no reliable D call. This CDR3 comprises 16 residues. The germline V gene has CDR1 ENHRY and CDR2 SYGVKD. V was shortened by 0 bases and J by 4 bases, with 10 bases between the two germline ends.

The DNA for the CDR3 is TGTGCCAGCAGCTTAGGGACTTGGGGAAGCGAGCAGTACTTC. It is translated as CASSLGTWGSEQYF. The chain links TRBV11-3 to TRBJ2-7, with a tentative D call TRBD2 (5 bases). The CDR3 runs 14 residues. The germline V and J ends were trimmed by 1 base and 6 bases, with 13 bases remaining between them. Looked up from germline, CDR1 is SGHNT and CDR2 is YENEEA.

This clone has ten or more counts. V is TRBV30 and J is TRBJ2-1; D possibly matches TRBD1 or TRBD2 (5 bases each). The CDR3 has 16 residues. CDR1 is GTSNPN, CDR2 SVGIG, per germline (reference sequence). V was clipped by 7 bases and J by 8 bases, with 27 bases between them. The CDR3 spells CAYIPSFGWGIDEQFF. DNA of the CDR3: TGTGCCTACATCCCTTCCTTTGGATGGGGGATCGATGAGCAGTTCTTC.

The CDR3 is CALELETKAPYNSPLHF. DNA for the CDR3: TGTGCCCTGGAATTGGAAACCAAGGCGCCCTATAATTCACCCCTCCACTTT. The gene calls are TRBV30 and TRBJ1-6; no clear D. The CDR3 is made up of 17 amino acids. Germline V CDR1 and CDR2: GTSNPN, SVGIG (reference sequence). Trimming took 8 bases from V and 2 from J, leaving 22 bases between them.

Regarding this clone: Just one base apart from a much larger clone, this may be a read error. The chain joins TRBV2 to TRBJ2-7; D may match TRBD1 or TRBD2 (5 bases each). Trimming removed 10 bases at V and 5 bases at J, with 15 bases between. CDR1 is SNHLY, CDR2 FYNNEI, per germline. The length of the CDR3 is 12 residues. In DNA form, the CDR3 reads TGTGCCAACTCATGGGGGATCGACGAGCAGTACTTC. Its translation: CANSWGIDEQYF.

This clone was counted a single time. V and J are TRBV6-6 and TRBJ2-5; 7 bases agree with TRBD2. This CDR3 region has 15 residues. The germline V gene has CDR1 MNHNY and CDR2 SVGAGI (reference sequence). After removal of 5 bases from V and 5 bases from J, the junction contained 11 bases not matched to a gene. The CDR3 DNA reads as TGTGCCAGCAGTACCGGGAGGATAAGCAGGGAGACCCAGTACTTC. This encodes CASSTGRISRETQYF.